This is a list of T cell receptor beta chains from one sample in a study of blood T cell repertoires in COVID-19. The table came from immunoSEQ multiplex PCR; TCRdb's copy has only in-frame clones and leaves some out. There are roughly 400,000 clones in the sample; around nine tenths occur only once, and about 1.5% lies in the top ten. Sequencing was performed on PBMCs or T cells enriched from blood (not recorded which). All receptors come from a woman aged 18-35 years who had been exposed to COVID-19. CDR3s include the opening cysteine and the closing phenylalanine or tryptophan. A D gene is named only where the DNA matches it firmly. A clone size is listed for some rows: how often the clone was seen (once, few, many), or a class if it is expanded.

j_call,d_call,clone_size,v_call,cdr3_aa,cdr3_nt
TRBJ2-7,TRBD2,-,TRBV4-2,CASSRLTSGNPYEQYF,TGTGCCAGCAGCCGCTTGACTAGCGGGAACCCCTACGAGCAGTACTTC
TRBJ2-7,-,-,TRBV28,CASSAFTAEQYF,TGTGCCAGCAGTGCCTTTACTGCGGAGCAGTACTTC
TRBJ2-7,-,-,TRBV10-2,CASSESTSSGYSYEQYF,TGCGCCAGCAGTGAGTCGACGAGCTCGGGTTATTCCTACGAGCAGTACTTC
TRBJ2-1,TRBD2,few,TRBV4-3,CASSQAASGGYNEQFF,TGCGCCAGCAGCCAAGCTGCTAGCGGGGGTTACAATGAGCAGTTCTTC
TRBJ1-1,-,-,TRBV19,CASSTPTGRTRRDTEAFF,TGTGCCAGTAGCACACCCACAGGAAGGACCCGACGAGACACTGAAGCTTTCTTT
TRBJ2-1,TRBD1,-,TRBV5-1,CASSLYQGAVYNEQFF,TGCGCCAGCAGCTTGTACCAGGGGGCCGTTTACAATGAGCAGTTCTTC
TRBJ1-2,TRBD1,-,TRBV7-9,CASSFQVETGNYGYTF,TGTGCCAGCAGCTTCCAGGTTGAGACAGGGAATTATGGCTACACCTTC
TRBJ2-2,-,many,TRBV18,CASSPPSKPDTGELFF,TGTGCCAGCTCACCGCCTTCCAAGCCGGACACCGGGGAGCTGTTTTTT
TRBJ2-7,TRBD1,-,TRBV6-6,CASSQRDRFYEQYF,TGTGCCAGCAGCCAGAGGGACAGATTCTACGAGCAGTACTTC
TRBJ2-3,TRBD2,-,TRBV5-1,CASSSSGNTDTQYF,TGCGCCAGCAGCTCTAGCGGGAACACAGATACGCAGTATTTT
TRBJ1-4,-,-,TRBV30,CAWSVVDGGKLFF,TGTGCCTGGAGTGTAGTCGACGGAGGAAAACTGTTTTTT
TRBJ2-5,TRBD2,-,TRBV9,CASSVELAGGSETQYF,TGTGCCAGCAGCGTAGAGTTAGCGGGGGGGTCAGAGACCCAGTACTTC
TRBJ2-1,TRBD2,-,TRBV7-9,CASSFVVGSGAYNEQFF,TGTGCCAGCAGCTTTGTCGTGGGCAGCGGGGCTTACAATGAGCAGTTCTTC
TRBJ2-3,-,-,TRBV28,CASLGRITDTQYF,TGTGCCAGCTTGGGCCGGATCACAGATACGCAGTATTTT
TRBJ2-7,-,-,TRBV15,CATSRDLQGSYEQYF,TGTGCCACCAGCAGAGATTTACAGGGAAGCTACGAGCAGTACTTC
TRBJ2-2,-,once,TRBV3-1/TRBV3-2,CASMGDLNTGELFF,TGTGCCAGCATGGGGGACTTAAACACCGGGGAGCTGTTTTTT
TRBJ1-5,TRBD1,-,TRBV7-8,CASSSGTGGLYQPQHF,TGTGCCAGCAGCTCCGGAACAGGGGGCCTTTATCAGCCCCAGCATTTT
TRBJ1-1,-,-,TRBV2,CASRMTVFMNTEAFF,TGTGCCAGCAGGATGACAGTTTTCATGAACACTGAAGCTTTCTTT
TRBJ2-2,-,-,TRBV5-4,CASSFPGSGLRTGELFF,TGTGCCAGCAGCTTCCCTGGGTCAGGCCTTCGCACCGGGGAGCTGTTTTTT
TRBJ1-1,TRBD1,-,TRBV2,CASRQTGVMNTEAFF,TGTGCCAGCAGACAGACAGGGGTCATGAACACTGAAGCTTTCTTT
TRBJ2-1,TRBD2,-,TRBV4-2,CASSHQRLAAYNEQFF,TGTGCCAGCAGCCATCAAAGACTAGCCGCCTACAATGAGCAGTTCTTC
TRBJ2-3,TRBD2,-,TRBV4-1,CASSQQRLAGGDTQYF,TGCGCCAGCAGCCAGCAACGACTAGCGGGAGGTGATACGCAGTATTTT
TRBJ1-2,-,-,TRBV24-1,CATSDLYYGYTF,TGTGCCACCAGTGACCTGTACTATGGCTACACCTTC
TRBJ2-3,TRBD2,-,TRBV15,CATSRPYSGVTDTQYF,TGTGCCACCAGCAGACCTTATAGCGGGGTCACAGATACGCAGTATTTT
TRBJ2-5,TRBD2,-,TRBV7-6,CASIQNLAGGGTQYF,TGTGCCAGCATCCAAAATCTAGCGGGGGGCGGAACCCAGTACTTC